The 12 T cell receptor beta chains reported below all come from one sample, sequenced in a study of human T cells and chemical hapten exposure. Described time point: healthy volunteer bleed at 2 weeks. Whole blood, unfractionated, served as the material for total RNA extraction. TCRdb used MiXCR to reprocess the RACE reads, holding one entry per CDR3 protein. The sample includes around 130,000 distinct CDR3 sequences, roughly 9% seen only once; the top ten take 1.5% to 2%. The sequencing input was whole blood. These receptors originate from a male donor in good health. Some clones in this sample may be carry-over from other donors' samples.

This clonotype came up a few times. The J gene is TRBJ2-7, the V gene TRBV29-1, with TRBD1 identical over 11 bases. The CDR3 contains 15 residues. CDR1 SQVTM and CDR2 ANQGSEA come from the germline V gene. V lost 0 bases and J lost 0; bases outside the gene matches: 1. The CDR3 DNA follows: TGCAGCGTTGAAGACGGGACAGGGGGCTCCTACGAGCAGTACTTC. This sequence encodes CSVEDGTGGSYEQYF.

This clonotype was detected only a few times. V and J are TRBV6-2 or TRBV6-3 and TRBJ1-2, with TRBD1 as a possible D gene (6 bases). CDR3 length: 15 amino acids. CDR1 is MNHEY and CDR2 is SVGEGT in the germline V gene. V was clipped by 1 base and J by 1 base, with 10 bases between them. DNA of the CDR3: TGTGCCAGCAGTTACTACAGGGAGAGTAACTATGGCTACACCTTC. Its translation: CASSYYRESNYGYTF.

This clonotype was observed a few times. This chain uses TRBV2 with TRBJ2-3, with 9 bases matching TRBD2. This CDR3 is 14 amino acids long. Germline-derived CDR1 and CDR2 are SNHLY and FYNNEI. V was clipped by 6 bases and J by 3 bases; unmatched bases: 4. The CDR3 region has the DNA TGTGCCAGCAGGATAGCGGGAGCAACAGATACGCAGTATTTT. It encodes CASRIAGATDTQYF.

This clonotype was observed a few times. CDR3 amino acids: CASSLAPDSGQYF. The CDR3 DNA sequence: TGCGCCAGCAGCTTGGCCCCGGATTCGGGGCAGTACTTC. The chain couples TRBV5-1 to TRBJ2-7; D remains unclear. Trimming pared 0 bases from V and 9 bases from J, leaving 13 bases between. The CDR3 is 13 residues long. Germline V CDR1 and CDR2: SGHRS, YFSETQ.

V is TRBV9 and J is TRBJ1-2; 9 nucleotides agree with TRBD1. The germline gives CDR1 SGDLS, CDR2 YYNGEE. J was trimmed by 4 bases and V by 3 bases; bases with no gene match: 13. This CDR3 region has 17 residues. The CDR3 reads CASSAARDREWSYGYTF. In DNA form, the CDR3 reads TGTGCCAGCAGCGCCGCCCGGGACAGGGAATGGAGCTATGGCTACACCTTC.

The CDR3 DNA is TGTGCCAGCAGCTCGGGACAGGGGGCGTACGAGCAGTACTTC. This codes for CASSSGQGAYEQYF. The V gene is TRBV7-2, the J gene TRBJ2-7, with 12 bases that match TRBD1. V was clipped by 4 bases and J by 4 bases; unmatched bases: 2. Germline assignment: CDR1 SGHTA and CDR2 FQGNSA. There are 14 residues in the CDR3.

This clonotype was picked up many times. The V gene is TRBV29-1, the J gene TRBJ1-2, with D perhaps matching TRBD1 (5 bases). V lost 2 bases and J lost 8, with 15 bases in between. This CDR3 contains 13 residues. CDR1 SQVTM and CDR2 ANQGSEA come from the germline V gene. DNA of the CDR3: TGCAGCGTTGAAAAAGGGACCACAGTGGGCTACACCTTC. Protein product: CSVEKGTTVGYTF.

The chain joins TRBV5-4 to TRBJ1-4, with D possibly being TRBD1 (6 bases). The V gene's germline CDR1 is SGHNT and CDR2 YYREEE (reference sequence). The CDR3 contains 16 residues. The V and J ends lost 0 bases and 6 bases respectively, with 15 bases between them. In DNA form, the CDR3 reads TGTGCCAGCAGCTTGGGCCTAGGGGGAGGAGATGAAAAACTGTTTTTT. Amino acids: CASSLGLGGGDEKLFF.

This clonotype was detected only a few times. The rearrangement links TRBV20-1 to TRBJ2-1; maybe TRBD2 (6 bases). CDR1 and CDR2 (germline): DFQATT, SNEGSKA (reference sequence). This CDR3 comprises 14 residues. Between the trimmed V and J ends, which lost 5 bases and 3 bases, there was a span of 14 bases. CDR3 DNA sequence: TGCAGTGCTTCCTCGGGAGCGGACTACAATGAGCAGTTCTTC. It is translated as CSASSGADYNEQFF.

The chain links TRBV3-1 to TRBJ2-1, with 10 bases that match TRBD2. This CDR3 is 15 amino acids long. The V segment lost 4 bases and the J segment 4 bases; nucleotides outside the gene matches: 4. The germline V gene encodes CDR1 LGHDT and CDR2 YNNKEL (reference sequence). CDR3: CASSLLAGPYNEQFF. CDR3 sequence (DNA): TGTGCCAGCAGCCTACTAGCGGGGCCGTACAATGAGCAGTTCTTC.

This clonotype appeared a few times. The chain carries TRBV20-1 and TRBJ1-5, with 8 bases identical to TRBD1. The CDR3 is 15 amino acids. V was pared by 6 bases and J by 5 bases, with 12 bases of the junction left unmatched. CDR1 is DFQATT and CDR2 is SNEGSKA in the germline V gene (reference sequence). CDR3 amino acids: CSAPAGQGTYQPQHF. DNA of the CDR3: TGCAGTGCCCCCGCTGGACAGGGAACTTATCAGCCCCAGCATTTT.

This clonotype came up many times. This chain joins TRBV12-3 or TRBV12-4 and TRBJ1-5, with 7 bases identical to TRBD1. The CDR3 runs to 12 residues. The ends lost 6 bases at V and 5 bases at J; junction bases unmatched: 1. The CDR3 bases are TGTGCCAGCAGCGGGACAGATCAGCCCCAGCATTTT. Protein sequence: CASSGTDQPQHF.